This TCR beta chain is from a study of T cell responses to AZD1222 COVID-19 vaccine. As for the study in general: Second-dose intervals near 4 or 12 weeks were combined.

Some clones are missing from TCRdb's copy, which holds only in-frame ones; the method was immunoSEQ multiplex PCR. The sample lists around 110,000 clones, almost 95% occurring once. Points from the study as a whole: Spike was spanned by vaccine-associated CD4 TCRs, which were dominant at 160-218 and 743-854. When two AZD1222 doses had been given, Spike-specific TCR breadth and depth rose. Regions left unmutated in variants are reportedly the target of nearly half of spike-specific TCRs.

Turning to this clone: Its target is not known.

J was trimmed by 4 bases and V by 5 bases; bases with no gene match: 2. Germline CDR1 and CDR2: MDHEN and SYDVKM. The CDR3 has 14 amino acids. This TCR derives from an adult in good health. Sequencing used peripheral blood, obtained on day 0 of AZD1222 vaccination. The chain employs TRBV28 and TRBJ2-2; 9 nucleotides agree with TRBD1. The CDR3 region is CASSTGQGTGELFF. The CDR3, as DNA: TGTGCCAGCAGTACGGGACAGGGCACCGGGGAGCTGTTTTTT.